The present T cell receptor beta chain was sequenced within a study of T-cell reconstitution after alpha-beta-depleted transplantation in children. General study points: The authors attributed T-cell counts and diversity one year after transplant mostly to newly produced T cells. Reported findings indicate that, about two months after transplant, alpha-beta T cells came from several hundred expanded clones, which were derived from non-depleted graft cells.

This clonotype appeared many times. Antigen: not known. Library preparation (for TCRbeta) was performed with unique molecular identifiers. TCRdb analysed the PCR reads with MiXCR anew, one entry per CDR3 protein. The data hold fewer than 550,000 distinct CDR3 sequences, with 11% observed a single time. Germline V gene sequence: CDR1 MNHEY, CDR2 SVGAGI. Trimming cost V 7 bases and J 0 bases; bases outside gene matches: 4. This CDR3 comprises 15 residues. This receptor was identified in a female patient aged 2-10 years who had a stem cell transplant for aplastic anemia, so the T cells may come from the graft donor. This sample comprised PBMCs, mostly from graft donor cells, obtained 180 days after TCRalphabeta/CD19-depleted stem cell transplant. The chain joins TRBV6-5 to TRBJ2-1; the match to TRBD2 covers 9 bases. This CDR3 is CASTLAGVSYNEQFF. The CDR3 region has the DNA TGTGCCAGCACCTTAGCGGGAGTCTCCTACAATGAGCAGTTCTTC.